This TCR beta chain was retrieved from a study of cytomegalovirus exposure and HLA in healthy donors. Study-wide results and caveats: The study designated over 150 TCR beta chains cytomegalovirus-associated. Certain sequence variants were highly shared and formed a cluster, and this cluster was likely a sequencing artifact. Fewer N-insertions (relative to the roughly 720-donor mean) were reportedly seen in an Asian-associated ancestry cluster in a later analysis.

PCR amplification relied on 60 Vbeta primers (plus 13 Jbeta primers). Repertoires were generated with immunoSEQ multiplex PCR, while TCRdb's copy carries only in-frame clones and drops some. Among 180,000 or so clones listed, over 75% were seen once. This clone was seen more than once but under ten times. Its antigen is undetermined. The germline V gene has CDR1 LGHNA and CDR2 YSLEER. V shed 0 bases and J shed 8 bases, with 10 bases lying between them. This CDR3 region has 13 residues. The chain is built from TRBV4-3 and TRBJ1-2; D unresolved. The clonotype comes from a man in his fifties or sixties in good health and CMV-seropositive. The sequencing input was PBMCs. CDR3 loop: CASSQDGPVGYTF. Here the CDR3 DNA reads TGCGCCAGCAGCCAAGATGGTCCGGTCGGCTACACCTTC.